Listed below are T cell receptor beta chains from one sample, sequenced in a study of control samples from healthy donors and cancer patients. This table comes from immunoSEQ multiplex PCR, and its TCRdb copy is limited to in-frame clones, with some not included. Of more than 95,000 clones listed, about four fifths are singletons. Input material: blood. These TCRs come from a woman in her 50s in good health. CDR3s include the opening cysteine and the closing phenylalanine or tryptophan. A D gene is named only where the DNA matches it firmly. Rows give clone size only sometimes, using once, few, many, or a class for an expanded clone.

v_gene,j_gene,abundance,d_gene,len,CDR3aa,CDR3nt
TRBV7-9,TRBJ2-3,-,TRBD2,19,CASSLAPGLAGISRDTQYF,TGTGCCAGCAGCTTAGCGCCGGGACTAGCGGGGATATCTAGAGATACGCAGTATTTT
TRBV24-1,TRBJ2-7,-,-,15,CATSDLAGGAYEQYF,TGTGCCACCAGTGATTTGGCAGGGGGGGCCTACGAGCAGTACTTC
TRBV5-1,TRBJ2-3,-,-,14,CASSWKGAEDTQYF,TGCGCCAGCAGCTGGAAAGGGGCTGAGGATACGCAGTATTTT
TRBV10-3,TRBJ1-2,-,-,13,CAISEGRNYGYTF,TGTGCCATCAGTGAGGGACGAAACTATGGCTACACCTTC
TRBV5-1,TRBJ2-3,-,TRBD2,16,CASSLFLAGGTDTQYF,TGCGCCAGCAGTTTATTTCTAGCGGGGGGCACAGATACGCAGTATTTT
TRBV7-2,TRBJ2-7,-,-,12,CASSSELYEQYF,TGTGCCAGCAGCTCCGAGCTCTACGAGCAGTACTTC
TRBV2,TRBJ1-1,-,-,13,CASRDVPNTEAFF,TGTGCCAGCAGGGACGTGCCGAACACTGAAGCTTTCTTT
TRBV28,TRBJ1-2,few,-,14,CASSLYRGFYGYTF,TGTGCCAGCAGTTTATATCGGGGGTTCTATGGCTACACCTTC
TRBV7-2,TRBJ1-1,-,TRBD1,13,CASSWNRGTEAFF,TGTGCCAGCAGCTGGAACAGGGGTACTGAAGCTTTCTTT
TRBV6-2/TRBV6-3,TRBJ1-5,-,-,13,CASSHRANQPQHF,TGTGCCAGCAGTCACAGGGCGAATCAGCCCCAGCATTTT
TRBV5-4,TRBJ2-7,-,-,12,CASSLGGYEQYF,TGTGCCAGCAGCTTGGGGGGGTACGAGCAGTACTTC
TRBV14,TRBJ1-2,-,-,12,CASSQEGGGYTF,TGTGCCAGCAGCCAAGAGGGAGGCGGCTACACCTTC
TRBV12-3/TRBV12-4,TRBJ2-7,once,-,11,CASSRGSEQYF,TGTGCCAGCAGTCGAGGGAGCGAGCAGTACTTC
TRBV29-1,TRBJ1-4,-,-,15,CSVEAGGAPGEKLFF,TGCAGCGTTGAAGCGGGTGGGGCGCCTGGTGAAAAACTGTTTTTT
TRBV5-5,TRBJ1-1,-,TRBD1,13,CASRGQGGTEAFF,TGTGCCAGCAGAGGACAGGGGGGCACTGAAGCTTTCTTT
TRBV4-2,TRBJ1-1,-,-,13,CASSQATNTEAFF,TGTGCCAGCAGCCAGGCAACCAACACTGAAGCTTTCTTT
TRBV24-1,TRBJ2-3,-,-,13,CATSDLDGSIQYF,TGTGCCACCAGTGATTTAGACGGGAGCATCCAGTATTTT
TRBV13,TRBJ2-5,-,TRBD2,18,CASSRRGGSGRLGETQYF,TGTGCCAGCAGCCGACGCGGAGGGAGCGGGAGATTAGGGGAGACCCAGTACTTC
TRBV19,TRBJ2-1,-,TRBD2,15,CASSITSGGRGEQFF,TGTGCCAGTAGTATCACTAGCGGGGGGCGGGGTGAGCAGTTCTTC
TRBV14,TRBJ2-7,-,-,13,CASSQLRSYEQYF,TGTGCCAGCAGCCAACTGAGGAGCTACGAGCAGTACTTC
TRBV25-1,TRBJ1-3,-,TRBD1,16,CASSEWDRDVGNTIYF,TGTGCCAGCAGTGAATGGGACAGGGACGTTGGAAACACCATATATTTT
TRBV5-1,TRBJ2-2,-,TRBD2,14,CASSELAASGELFF,TGCGCCAGCTCCGAACTAGCGGCTTCCGGGGAGCTGTTTTTT
TRBV5-6,TRBJ1-5,-,TRBD1,17,CASSQLLGQGSNQPQHF,TGTGCCAGCAGCCAACTATTAGGACAGGGTAGCAATCAGCCCCAGCATTTT
TRBV28,TRBJ2-2,-,-,12,CASSIANRELFF,TGTGCCAGCAGCATCGCCAACCGGGAGCTGTTTTTT
TRBV18,TRBJ2-5,-,TRBD1,14,CASSHSGQQETQYF,TGTGCCAGCTCACATTCGGGACAGCAAGAGACCCAGTACTTC
TRBV6-5,TRBJ1-5,-,TRBD1,14,CASRSDRDNQPQHF,TGTGCCAGCAGATCCGACAGGGATAATCAGCCCCAGCATTTT
TRBV9,TRBJ2-3,-,TRBD1,16,CASSVGQGVGTDTQYF,TGTGCCAGCAGCGTAGGACAGGGGGTCGGCACAGATACGCAGTATTTT
TRBV15,TRBJ1-1,-,-,14,CATSRAFGGTEAFF,TGTGCCACCAGCAGGGCTTTCGGCGGCACTGAAGCTTTCTTT
TRBV9,TRBJ1-4,-,-,14,CASSVDGTNEKLFF,TGTGCCAGCAGCGTAGACGGGACTAATGAAAAACTGTTTTTT
TRBV24-1,TRBJ2-3,-,-,13,CATRTRSTDTQYF,TGTGCCACCAGGACGAGGAGCACAGATACGCAGTATTTT
TRBV9,TRBJ1-6,-,-,15,CASSTTLQGNSPLHF,TGTGCCAGCAGTACCACCTTACAGGGTAATTCACCCCTCCACTTT
TRBV7-2,TRBJ2-7,once,-,12,CASSLNRREQYF,TGTGCCAGCAGCTTAAACAGGCGCGAGCAGTACTTC
TRBV5-5,TRBJ2-7,-,TRBD2,15,CASSLIAGEFVEQYF,TGTGCCAGCAGCCTTATAGCGGGAGAGTTCGTAGAGCAGTACTTC